What follows are 32 T cell receptor beta chains derived from one specimen sequenced in a study of shared clonotypes between healthy human individuals. Assay: immunoSEQ multiplex PCR; the TCRdb copy retains only in-frame clones and omits some. The sample holds about 1,500,000 clones, around 97% seen once. Sequencing input: naive CD4+ T cells sorted from blood. This sample's subset: CD45RA+ positively selected. These receptors were collected from a man aged 25 to 45 in good health.

This clone has just one count. The chain links TRBV10-1 to TRBJ2-2; 9 nucleotides match TRBD1. V trimming: 4 bases; J trimming: 7 bases; junction bases outside the gene matches: 7. The CDR3 runs 15 residues. The germline V gene has CDR1 WNHNN and CDR2 SYGVQD (reference sequence). This CDR3 reads CASSVTGGAGGELFF. The CDR3 nucleotides read TGCGCCAGCAGTGTAACAGGGGGCGCGGGCGGGGAGCTGTTTTTT.

The J gene is TRBJ1-5, the V gene TRBV4-1; 11 bases fit TRBD1. V lost 4 bases to trimming and J lost 6 bases; unmatched junction nucleotides: 5. Germline values: CDR1 MGHRA, CDR2 YSYEKL. This CDR3 contains 15 residues. CDR3 DNA: TGCGCCAGCAGCCTGGGACAGGGGGGCTTTCAGCCCCAGCATTTT. This translates into CASSLGQGGFQPQHF.

V gene TRBV7-2 combines with J gene TRBJ2-2, with 7 bases lining up with TRBD2. Germline lookup yields CDR1 SGHTA and CDR2 FQGNSA. The CDR3 has 16 residues. J lost 5 bases, V lost 1 base, and 7 bases had no gene match. The chain's CDR3 is CASSLGVAGVTGELFF. The DNA for the CDR3 is TGTGCCAGCAGCTTAGGGGTGGCGGGAGTAACCGGGGAGCTGTTTTTT.

The chain uses TRBV19 and TRBJ1-1; D is uncertain. This CDR3 is built from 13 residues. Germline CDR1 LNHDA, CDR2 SQIVND (reference sequence). The V end was cut by 3 bases, the J end by 0 bases, with 5 bases between. This CDR3 is CASSILVNTEAFF. The CDR3, as DNA: TGTGCCAGTAGTATTCTAGTGAACACTGAAGCTTTCTTT.

This chain links TRBV30 with TRBJ2-2, with D hard to call. CDR1 and CDR2 from the germline V gene are GTSNPN and SVGIG (reference sequence). The CDR3 has 14 amino acids. Trimming pared 3 bases from V and 3 bases from J, leaving 11 bases between. In DNA form, the CDR3 reads TGTGCCTGGAGACATATGCAGGACACCGGGGAGCTGTTTTTT. Translation gives CAWRHMQDTGELFF. The entire variable domain, with the rest obtained from reference TRBV30 and TRBJ2-2, is as follows: SQTIHQWPATLVQPVGSPLSLECTVEGTSNPNLYWYRQAAGRGLQLLFYSVGIGQISSEVPQNLSASRPQDRQFILSSKKLLLSDSGFYLCAWRHMQDTGELFFGEGSRLTVL.

This chain connects TRBV18 to TRBJ2-5; either TRBD1 or TRBD2 may fit D (5 bases each). V shed 2 bases and J shed 4 bases, with 17 bases lying between them. In germline, CDR1 is KGHSH, CDR2 LQKENI. The CDR3 is made up of 16 amino acids. CDR3 residues: CASSPGGGKRGETQYF. CDR3 coding DNA: TGTGCCAGCTCACCAGGTGGCGGAAAGAGGGGAGAGACCCAGTACTTC. Full variable domain (rest looked up from reference TRBV18 and TRBJ2-5): NAGVMQNPRHLVRRRGQEARLRCSPMKGHSHVYWYRQLPEEGLKFMVYLQKENIIDESGMPKERFSAEFPKEGPSILRIQQVVRGDSAAYFCASSPGGGKRGETQYFGPGTRLLVL.

This chain links TRBV6-5 with TRBJ2-3; D possibly uses TRBD1 or TRBD2 (5 bases each). The CDR3 covers 16 residues. Looked up from germline, CDR1 is MNHEY and CDR2 is SVGAGI. V lost 1 base, J lost 3 bases, and 14 bases lay in between. The CDR3 DNA is TGTGCCAGCAGTTACTTCGGGACCGGATTAACAGATACGCAGTATTTT. Its protein is CASSYFGTGLTDTQYF.

This CDR3 is CASSPIDRRWNYGYTF. CDR3 nucleotides: TGTGCCAGCAGTCCGATTGACAGGCGCTGGAACTATGGCTACACCTTC. The chain links TRBV28 to TRBJ1-2; perhaps TRBD1 as D (6 bases). Germline V CDR1 and CDR2: MDHEN, SYDVKM. This CDR3 has 16 residues. V lost 5 bases to trimming and J lost 2 bases, with 18 bases between them.

The V call is TRBV4-1, the J call TRBJ2-7, with TRBD2 matching over 12 bases. The CDR3 contains 17 residues. J gave up 1 base and V 4 bases, and 8 bases lay outside the gene matches. Per germline, CDR1 MGHRA and CDR2 YSYEKL. The CDR3 region has the DNA TGCGCCAGCAGCCTTTGGACTAGCGGGATTGAATCCTACGAGCAGTACTTC. Amino acids: CASSLWTSGIESYEQYF.

The chain is built from TRBV7-6 and TRBJ1-3, with D tentatively TRBD1 (5 bases). CDR3 length equals 15 residues. Deletions cut 5 bases from V and 3 bases from J, with 14 bases between. Germline values: CDR1 SGHVS, CDR2 FNYEAQ. The CDR3 nucleotides are TGTGCCAGCAGCGCGGGACCGCGTTTTGGAAACACCATATATTTT. This encodes CASSAGPRFGNTIYF.

J is TRBJ2-2 and V is TRBV2; TRBD2 agrees at 7 bases. V trimming: 6 bases; J trimming: 1 base; junction bases outside the gene matches: 5. The V gene's germline CDR1 is SNHLY and CDR2 FYNNEI. The CDR3 loop spans 15 amino acids. CDR3 residues: CASSPGGGNTGELFF. CDR3 in DNA: TGTGCCAGCAGCCCTGGCGGGGGGAACACCGGGGAGCTGTTTTTT.

The DNA of the CDR3 is TGTGCCAGCAGCTTATGGGCTAGCGGCACAGATACGCAGTATTTT. This translates into CASSLWASGTDTQYF. This sequence joins TRBV7-9 and TRBJ2-3; D may be TRBD2 (6 bases). CDR1 is SEHNR, CDR2 FQNEAQ, per germline (reference sequence). The CDR3 runs to 15 residues. V was clipped by 2 bases and J by 1 base, with 10 bases between them.

The chain couples TRBV15 to TRBJ1-1; D is perhaps TRBD1 (6 bases). The V gene lost 10 bases and the J gene lost 7 bases, with 25 bases spanning the gap. This CDR3 has 15 amino acids. Looked up from germline, CDR1 is LNHNV and CDR2 is YYDKDF (reference sequence). The DNA of the CDR3 is TGTGCCAGCGAACCGGACAGAGGTTCGGGAAGTGAAGCTTTCTTT. Translated, it gives CASEPDRGSGSEAFF. Full variable domain (missing parts from reference TRBV15 and TRBJ1-1): DAMVIQNPRYQVTQFGKPVTLSCSQTLNHNVMYWYQQKSSQAPKLLFHYYDKDFNNEADTPDNFQSRRPNTSFCFLDIRSPGLGDTAMYLCASEPDRGSGSEAFFGQGTRLTVV.

The chain recombines TRBV7-9 with TRBJ2-1; a possible D gene is TRBD1 (6 bases). Trimming shortened V by 1 base and J by 4 bases, and 20 bases separated the two germline ends. This CDR3 has 18 residues. CDR1 and CDR2 from the germline V gene are SEHNR and FQNEAQ (reference sequence). CDR3 in DNA: TGTGCCAGCAGCTTAGGACTCGGCGGACAGATAATTTACAATGAGCAGTTCTTC. This encodes CASSLGLGGQIIYNEQFF.

V usage is TRBV11-2 and J usage is TRBJ1-1; tentatively, D is TRBD1 (5 bases). Trimming stripped 1 base from V and 4 bases from J, with 22 bases between. In germline, CDR1 is SGHAT, CDR2 FQNNGV. This CDR3 comprises 18 residues. The CDR3, as DNA: TGTGCCAGCAGCTTAGGTTGGGGTTCCCGGACGGGGGGCACTGAAGCTTTCTTT. Amino acids: CASSLGWGSRTGGTEAFF.

This chain uses TRBV18 with TRBJ2-5; D gene uncertain. CDR3 length: 13 amino acids. Trimming cost V 2 bases and J 5 bases, with 9 bases left between them. Germline CDR1 and CDR2: KGHSH and LQKENI. CDR3 DNA: TGTGCCAGCTCACCAAGCGTCGCTGAGACCCAGTACTTC. Translation gives CASSPSVAETQYF.

The DNA for the CDR3 is TGTGCCAGCAGCTTAGACGTTACTTACAATGAGCAGTTCTTC. It is translated as CASSLDVTYNEQFF. The V call is TRBV7-9, the J call TRBJ2-1; no firm D call. Germline values: CDR1 SEHNR, CDR2 FQNEAQ (reference sequence). With 1 base removed from V and 4 bases from J, the gap between germline ends came to 8 bases. This CDR3 has 14 amino acids.

On this clone: Other DNA sequences of this sample code for an identical CDR3. The chain recombines TRBV5-1 with TRBJ2-3; the D gene is possibly TRBD1 (5 bases). The germline gives CDR1 SGHRS, CDR2 YFSETQ. V was cut by 4 bases and J by 4 bases, with 16 bases left in between. The CDR3 runs to 15 residues. In DNA, the CDR3 is TGCGCCAGCAGCGTAGTGGGTCAGGGCCCAGATACGCAGTATTTT. This encodes CASSVVGQGPDTQYF. The full variable domain, rest sourced from reference TRBV5-1 and TRBJ2-3, is KAGVTQTPRYLIKTRGQQVTLSCSPISGHRSVSWYQQTPGQGLQFLFEYFSETQRNKGNFPGRFSGRQFSNSRSEMNVSTLELGDSALYLCASSVVGQGPDTQYFGPGTRLTVL.

Here the CDR3 DNA reads TGTGCCAGCAGTTTTACTAAGTTCGAGCAGTACTTC. Translating gives CASSFTKFEQYF. The chain links TRBV2 to TRBJ2-7, with unresolved D. Germline V gene sequence: CDR1 SNHLY, CDR2 FYNNEI. This CDR3 spans 12 amino acids. The V and J ends lost 5 bases and 6 bases respectively, with 11 bases between them. Full variable domain (outside the CDR3, taken from reference TRBV2 and TRBJ2-7): EPEVTQTPSHQVTQMGQEVILRCVPISNHLYFYWYRQILGQKVEFLVSFYNNEISEKSEIFDDQFSVERPDGSNFTLKIRSTKLEDSAMYFCASSFTKFEQYFGPGTRLTVT.

The chain employs TRBV6-1 and TRBJ2-1, with D possibly TRBD1 on 6 matching bases. Germline V gene data show CDR1 as MNHNS and CDR2 as SASEGT. Deletions cut 4 bases from V and 8 bases from J, with 15 bases between. There are 14 residues in the CDR3. CDR3 loop: CASSGNRARDEQFF. CDR3 sequence (DNA): TGTGCCAGCAGTGGGAACAGGGCCAGGGATGAGCAGTTCTTC.

The V gene is TRBV27, the J gene TRBJ1-4, with D perhaps TRBD1 (5 bases). V dropped 6 bases and J dropped 7 bases, with 6 bases sitting between them. The CDR3 length is 11 residues. The germline CDR1 and CDR2 sequences are MNHEY and SMNVEV (reference sequence). The CDR3 loop reads CASRTAEKLFF. CDR3 nucleotides: TGTGCCAGCAGGACAGCTGAAAAACTGTTTTTT.

In its sample, this clone was seen once. The chain links TRBV6-1 to TRBJ1-2; D might be TRBD1 (6 bases). This CDR3 is 12 amino acids long. Trimming removed 5 bases from V and 7 bases from J, with 11 bases in between. Germline V gene sequence: CDR1 MNHNS, CDR2 SASEGT. The CDR3 sequence: CASSSGVRGYTF. DNA for the CDR3: TGTGCCAGCAGTTCAGGGGTTCGTGGCTACACCTTC.

This sequence joins TRBV19 and TRBJ1-1, with 7 positions matching TRBD1. CDR3 length: 14 residues. CDR1 and CDR2 from the germline V gene are LNHDA and SQIVND (reference sequence). V lost 5 bases, J lost 5 bases, and 8 bases stayed unmatched. CDR3 amino acids: CASSQQGIRTEAFF. The CDR3 region has the DNA TGTGCCAGTAGTCAACAGGGGATTAGGACTGAAGCTTTCTTT.

This rearrangement joins TRBV29-1 to TRBJ1-2; D might be TRBD1 (5 bases). Germline lookup yields CDR1 SQVTM and CDR2 ANQGSEA. This CDR3 spans 12 amino acids. Trimming stripped 5 bases from V and 4 bases from J, with 11 bases between. In nucleotides, the CDR3 is TGCAGCGTTCCCGGGACGGGCTATGGCTACACCTTC. It yields the protein CSVPGTGYGYTF.

This chain uses TRBV5-1 with TRBJ1-1, with 10 bases fitting TRBD1. The junction had 3 bases not matched to a gene; V was cut back by 4 bases and J by 3 bases. This CDR3 has 14 amino acids. CDR1 SGHRS and CDR2 YFSETQ come from the germline V gene. CDR3 sequence reads: CASSGGTGDTEAFF. CDR3 DNA: TGCGCCAGCAGCGGAGGGACAGGGGACACTGAAGCTTTCTTT.

The chain links TRBV30 to TRBJ1-1; TRBD1 matches at 7 bases. V trimming: 0 bases; J trimming: 4 bases; junction bases outside the gene matches: 26. Germline values: CDR1 GTSNPN, CDR2 SVGIG (reference sequence). This CDR3 region has 21 residues. The DNA for the CDR3 is TGTGCCTGGAGTGTACTAAAACCGATGGGATCCGGGACAGCCCTTTTCACTGAAGCTTTCTTT. Protein product: CAWSVLKPMGSGTALFTEAFF.

The sample holds one count of this clone. V gene TRBV18 combines with J gene TRBJ2-5; 13 bases fit TRBD2. Trimming at V came to 3 bases and at J to 4 bases, leaving 5 bases not matched to a gene. This CDR3 comprises 16 residues. The germline gives CDR1 KGHSH, CDR2 LQKENI. The CDR3 DNA is TGTGCCAGCTCACCTAGGACTAGCGGGAGTCGAGAGACCCAGTACTTC. The encoded protein is CASSPRTSGSRETQYF.

The gene calls are TRBV27 and TRBJ2-3; D remains unclear. There are 14 residues in the CDR3. Trimming stripped 0 bases from V and 6 bases from J, with 10 bases between. CDR1 and CDR2 from the germline V gene are MNHEY and SMNVEV (reference sequence). This chain's CDR3 is CASSLSFSSDTQYF. In DNA form, the CDR3 reads TGTGCCAGCAGTTTATCTTTCTCCTCCGATACGCAGTATTTT.

The genes are TRBV7-4 and TRBJ1-5; no reliable D call. The V and J ends lost 1 base and 2 bases respectively, with 18 bases between them. The CDR3 is 18 residues long. The germline gives CDR1 SGHVT, CDR2 SQSDAQ. The CDR3 nucleotides read TGTGCCAGCAGCTTAGGGGAGGGCGGACGGGAGGGCAATCAGCCCCAGCATTTT. It yields the protein CASSLGEGGREGNQPQHF.

In its sample, this clone was seen once. DNA for the CDR3: TGTGCCAGCAGCCGTCGGATGAACACTGAAGCTTTCTTT. This encodes CASSRRMNTEAFF. The chain couples TRBV5-6 to TRBJ1-1; D remains unclear. CDR1 SGHDT and CDR2 YYEEEE come from the germline V gene. The CDR3 contains 13 residues. Trimming removed 4 bases at V and 0 bases at J, with 7 bases between.

This chain links TRBV5-1 with TRBJ2-5; D may be TRBD1 (6 bases). The CDR3 contains 14 residues. V lost 4 bases and J lost 5, with 15 bases in between. CDR1 SGHRS and CDR2 YFSETQ come from the germline V gene. Here the CDR3 DNA reads TGCGCCAGCAGCGAGAGGACAGAACGGGAGACCCAGTACTTC. Amino acids: CASSERTERETQYF.

The chain links TRBV11-2 to TRBJ2-5; D remains unclear. The CDR3 spans 13 residues. Germline lookup yields CDR1 SGHAT and CDR2 FQNNGV. The ends were cut back, 0 bases at V and 4 bases at J, with 6 bases in the middle. The chain's CDR3 is CASSLDRSETQYF. The CDR3 DNA sequence: TGTGCCAGCAGCTTAGATCGTTCAGAGACCCAGTACTTC.